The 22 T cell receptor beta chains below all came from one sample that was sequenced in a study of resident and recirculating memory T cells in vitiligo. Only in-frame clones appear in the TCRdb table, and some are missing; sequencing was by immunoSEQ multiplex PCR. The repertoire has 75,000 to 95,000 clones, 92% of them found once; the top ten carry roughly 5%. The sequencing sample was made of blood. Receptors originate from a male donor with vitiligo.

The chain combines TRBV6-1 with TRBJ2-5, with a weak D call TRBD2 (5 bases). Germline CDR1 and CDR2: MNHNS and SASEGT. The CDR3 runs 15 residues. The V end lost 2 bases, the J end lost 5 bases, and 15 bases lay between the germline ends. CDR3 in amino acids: CASSESRVRRETQYF. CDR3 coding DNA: TGTGCCAGCAGTGAATCGAGGGTGAGGAGGGAGACCCAGTACTTC.

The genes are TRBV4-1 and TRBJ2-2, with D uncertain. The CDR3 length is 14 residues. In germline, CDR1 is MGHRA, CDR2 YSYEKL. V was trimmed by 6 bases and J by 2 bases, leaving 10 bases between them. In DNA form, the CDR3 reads TGCGCCAGCAGAAGTTTCCTAAACACCGGGGAGCTGTTTTTT. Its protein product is CASRSFLNTGELFF.

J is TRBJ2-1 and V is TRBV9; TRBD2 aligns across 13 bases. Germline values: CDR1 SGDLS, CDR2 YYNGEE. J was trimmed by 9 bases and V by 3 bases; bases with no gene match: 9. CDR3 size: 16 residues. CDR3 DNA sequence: TGTGCCAGCAGCGAGGGGACTAGCGGGGCGCCCGGTGAGCAGTTCTTC. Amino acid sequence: CASSEGTSGAPGEQFF.

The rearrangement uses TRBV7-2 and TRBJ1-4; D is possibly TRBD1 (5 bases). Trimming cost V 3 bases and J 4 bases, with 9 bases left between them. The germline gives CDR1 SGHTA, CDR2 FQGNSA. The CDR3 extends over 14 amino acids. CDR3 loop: CASSFRQINEKLFF. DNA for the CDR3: TGTGCCAGCAGCTTTAGACAGATTAATGAAAAACTGTTTTTT.

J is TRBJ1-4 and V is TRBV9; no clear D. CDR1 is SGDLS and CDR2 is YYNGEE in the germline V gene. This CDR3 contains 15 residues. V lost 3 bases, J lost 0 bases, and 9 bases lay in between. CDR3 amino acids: CASSASWPTNEKLFF. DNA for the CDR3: TGTGCCAGCAGCGCCTCCTGGCCAACTAATGAAAAACTGTTTTTT.

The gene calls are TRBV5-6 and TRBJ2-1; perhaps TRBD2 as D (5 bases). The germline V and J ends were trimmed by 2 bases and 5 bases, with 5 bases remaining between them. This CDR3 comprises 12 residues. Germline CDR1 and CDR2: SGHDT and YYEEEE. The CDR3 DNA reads TGTGCCAGCAGCTTCGGGAACAATGAGCAGTTCTTC. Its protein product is CASSFGNNEQFF. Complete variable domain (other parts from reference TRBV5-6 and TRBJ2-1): DAGVTQSPTHLIKTRGQQVTLRCSPKSGHDTVSWYQQALGQGPQFIFQYYEEEERQRGNFPDRFSGHQFPNYSSELNVNALLLGDSALYLCASSFGNNEQFFGPGTRLTVL.

The CDR3 sequence is CATYSRRGYEQYF. For the CDR3, the DNA is TGCGCCACCTACTCCCGGCGGGGTTACGAGCAGTACTTC. This chain joins TRBV10-1 and TRBJ2-7; possibly TRBD2 for D (6 bases). Germline V gene data show CDR1 as WNHNN and CDR2 as SYGVQD (reference sequence). The V gene lost 10 bases and the J gene lost 4 bases, with 17 bases spanning the gap. CDR3 length: 13 residues.

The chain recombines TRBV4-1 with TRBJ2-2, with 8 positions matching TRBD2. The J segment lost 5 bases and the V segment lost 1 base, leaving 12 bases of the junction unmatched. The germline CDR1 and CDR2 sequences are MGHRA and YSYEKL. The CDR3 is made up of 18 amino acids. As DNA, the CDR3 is TGCGCCAGCAGCCAAGTTCCCGGGGGGGACATTCCTACCGGGGAGCTGTTTTTT. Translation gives CASSQVPGGDIPTGELFF.

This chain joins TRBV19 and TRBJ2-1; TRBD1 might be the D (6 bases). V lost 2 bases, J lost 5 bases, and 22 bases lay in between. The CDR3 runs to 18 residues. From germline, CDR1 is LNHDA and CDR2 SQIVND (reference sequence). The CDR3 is CASSILLGQRTENNEQFF. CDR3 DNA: TGTGCCAGTAGTATACTTTTGGGGCAAAGGACAGAGAACAATGAGCAGTTCTTC. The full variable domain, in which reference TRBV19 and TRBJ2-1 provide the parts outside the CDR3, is DGGITQSPKYLFRKEGQNVTLSCEQNLNHDAMYWYRQDPGQGLRLIYYSQIVNDFQKGDIAEGYSVSREKKESFPLTVTSAQKNPTAFYLCASSILLGQRTENNEQFFGPGTRLTVL.

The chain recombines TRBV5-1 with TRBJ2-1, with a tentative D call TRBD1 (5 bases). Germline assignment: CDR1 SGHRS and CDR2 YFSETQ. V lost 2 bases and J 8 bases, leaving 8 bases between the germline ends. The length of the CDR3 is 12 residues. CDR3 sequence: CASSFDSYEQFF. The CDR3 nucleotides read TGCGCCAGCAGCTTTGACAGCTATGAGCAGTTCTTC.

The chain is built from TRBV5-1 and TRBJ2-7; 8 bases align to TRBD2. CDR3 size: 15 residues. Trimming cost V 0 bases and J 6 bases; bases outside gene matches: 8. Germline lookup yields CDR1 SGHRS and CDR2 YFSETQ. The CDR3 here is CASSLEREYFGEQYF. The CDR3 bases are TGCGCCAGCAGCTTGGAGCGGGAGTATTTTGGCGAGCAGTACTTC.

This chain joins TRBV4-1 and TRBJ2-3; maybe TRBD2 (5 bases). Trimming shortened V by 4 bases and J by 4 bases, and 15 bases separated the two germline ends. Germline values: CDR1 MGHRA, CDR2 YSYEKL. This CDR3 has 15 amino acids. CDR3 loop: CASSRIGGGADTQYF. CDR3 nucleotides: TGCGCCAGCAGCCGGATAGGAGGCGGCGCAGATACGCAGTATTTT.

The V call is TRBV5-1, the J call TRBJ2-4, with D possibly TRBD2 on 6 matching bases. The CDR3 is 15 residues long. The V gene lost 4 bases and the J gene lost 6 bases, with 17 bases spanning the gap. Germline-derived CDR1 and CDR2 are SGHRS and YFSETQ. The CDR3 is CASSVAGGAGNIQYF. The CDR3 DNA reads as TGCGCCAGCAGCGTAGCCGGCGGGGCCGGAAACATTCAGTACTTC.

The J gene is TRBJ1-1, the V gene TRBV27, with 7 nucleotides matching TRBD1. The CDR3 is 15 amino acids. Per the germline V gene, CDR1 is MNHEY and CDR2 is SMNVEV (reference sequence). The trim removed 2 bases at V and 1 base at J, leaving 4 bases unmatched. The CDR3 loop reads CASSLNDRENTEAFF. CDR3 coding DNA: TGTGCCAGCAGTTTAAACGACAGGGAGAACACTGAAGCTTTCTTT.

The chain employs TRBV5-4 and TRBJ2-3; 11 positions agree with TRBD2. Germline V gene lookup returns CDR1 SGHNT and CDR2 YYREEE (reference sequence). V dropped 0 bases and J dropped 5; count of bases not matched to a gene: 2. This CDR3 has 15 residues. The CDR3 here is CASSLAGLAGDTQYF. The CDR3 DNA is TGTGCCAGCAGCTTGGCCGGACTAGCGGGAGATACGCAGTATTTT.

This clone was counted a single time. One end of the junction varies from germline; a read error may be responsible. The CDR3 DNA is TGTGCCAGCAGTTACTCGGAAGGGGGCAATGAGCAGCTCTTC. Translation: CASSYSEGGNEQLF. The chain uses TRBV6-5 and TRBJ2-1, with 7 bases that match TRBD1. CDR1 and CDR2 (germline): MNHEY, SVGAGI. The CDR3 sequence is 14 residues long.

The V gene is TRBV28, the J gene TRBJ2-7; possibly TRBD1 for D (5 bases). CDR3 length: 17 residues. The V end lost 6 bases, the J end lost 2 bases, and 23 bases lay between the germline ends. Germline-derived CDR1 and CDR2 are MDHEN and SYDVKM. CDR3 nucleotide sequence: TGTGCCAGCAGCCCAGGAGCTGTGACGGACAAGCCCTACGAGCAGTACTTC. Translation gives CASSPGAVTDKPYEQYF. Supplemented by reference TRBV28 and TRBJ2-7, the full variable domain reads DVKVTQSSRYLVKRTGEKVFLECVQDMDHENMFWYRQDPGLGLRLIYFSYDVKMKEKGDIPEGYSVSREKKERFSLILESASTNQTSMYLCASSPGAVTDKPYEQYFGPGTRLTVT.

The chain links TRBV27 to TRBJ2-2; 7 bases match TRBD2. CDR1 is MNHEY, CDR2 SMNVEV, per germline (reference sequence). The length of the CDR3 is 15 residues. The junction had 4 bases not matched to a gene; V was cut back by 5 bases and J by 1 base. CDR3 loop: CASSASGVNTGELFF. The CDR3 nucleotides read TGTGCCAGCAGTGCCAGCGGGGTGAACACCGGGGAGCTGTTTTTT.

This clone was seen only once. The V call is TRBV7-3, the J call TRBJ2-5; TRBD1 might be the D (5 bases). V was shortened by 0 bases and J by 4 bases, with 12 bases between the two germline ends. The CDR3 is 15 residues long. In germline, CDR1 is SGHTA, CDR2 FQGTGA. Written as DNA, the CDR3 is TGTGCCAGCAGCTTAACGGGGCTGGAGCGAGAGACCCAGTACTTC. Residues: CASSLTGLERETQYF.

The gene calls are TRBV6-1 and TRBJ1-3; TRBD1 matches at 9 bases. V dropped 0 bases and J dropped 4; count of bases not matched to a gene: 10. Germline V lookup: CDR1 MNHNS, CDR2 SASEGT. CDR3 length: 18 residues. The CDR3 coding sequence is TGTGCCAGCAGTGAAGCTCTAAGCGGGACAGGGTACGGAAACACCATATATTTT. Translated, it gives CASSEALSGTGYGNTIYF.

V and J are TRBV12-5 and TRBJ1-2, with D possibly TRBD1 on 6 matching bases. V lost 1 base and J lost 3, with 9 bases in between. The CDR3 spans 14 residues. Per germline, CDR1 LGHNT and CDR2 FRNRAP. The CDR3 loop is CASGLGRGDYGYTF. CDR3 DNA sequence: TGTGCTAGTGGTTTGGGCAGGGGAGACTATGGCTACACCTTC.

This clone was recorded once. CDR3 in amino acids: CASSPGGGNQPQHF. The CDR3 coding sequence is TGTGCCAGCTCACCAGGGGGCGGCAATCAGCCCCAGCATTTT. This chain links TRBV18 with TRBJ1-5; D is possibly TRBD1 (6 bases). Trimming removed 2 bases from V and 2 bases from J, with 7 bases in between. The CDR3 is 14 amino acids. The germline V gene has CDR1 KGHSH and CDR2 LQKENI.